This TCR beta chain was retrieved from a study of cytomegalovirus exposure and HLA in healthy donors. Turning to the study itself: Tens of millions of unique TCRs from HLA-typed donors made up an early data release. Around 83% of 350 to 400 genotyped donors fell in the Caucasian-associated ancestry cluster. Study outcomes and limitations: A later analysis found common viral pathogens apparently linked to several of the most significant clusters. In vitro testing confirmed a few CMV-associated chains as specific for CMV antigens.

The germline V gene has CDR1 SGHTA and CDR2 FQGNSA. V lost 1 base to trimming and J lost 6 bases, with 12 bases between them. This CDR3 spans 15 amino acids. The PCR used 60 Vbeta and 13 Jbeta primers. Here immunoSEQ multiplex PCR was the method, and the copy in TCRdb shows in-frame clones only, minus some. The repertoire has 210,000 or so clones, 65% to 85% of them found once; the top ten carry roughly 0.7%. This clone was seen once. What it binds is unknown. The chain couples TRBV7-2 to TRBJ1-4; TRBD1 might be the D (5 bases). The sample taken for sequencing was PBMCs. The sequence was collected from a boy aged 2-9 years in good health and CMV-seronegative. CDR3 region: CASSLVLGEDEKLFF. Written as DNA, the CDR3 is TGTGCCAGCAGCTTAGTATTGGGGGAGGATGAAAAACTGTTTTTT.